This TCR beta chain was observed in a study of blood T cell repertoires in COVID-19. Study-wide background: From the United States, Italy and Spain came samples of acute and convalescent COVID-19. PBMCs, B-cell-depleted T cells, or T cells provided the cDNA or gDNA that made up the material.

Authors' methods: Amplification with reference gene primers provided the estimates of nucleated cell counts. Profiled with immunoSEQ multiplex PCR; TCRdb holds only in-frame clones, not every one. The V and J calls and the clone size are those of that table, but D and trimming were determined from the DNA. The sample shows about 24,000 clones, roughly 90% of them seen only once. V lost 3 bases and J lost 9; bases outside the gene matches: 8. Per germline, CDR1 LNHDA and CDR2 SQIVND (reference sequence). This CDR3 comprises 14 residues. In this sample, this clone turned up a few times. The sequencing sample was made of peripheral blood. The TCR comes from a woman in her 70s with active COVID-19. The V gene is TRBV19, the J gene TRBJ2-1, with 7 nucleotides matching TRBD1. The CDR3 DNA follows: TGTGCCAGTAGTATCGCGGACAGGAGAATTGAGCAGTTCTTC. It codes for CASSIADRRIEQFF.